This T cell receptor beta chain was retrieved from a study of CD8+ T cells in alopecia areata (dated by TCRdb to about 2018). In terms of the full investigation: Treated patients were enrolled in an open-label pilot trial of oral tofacitinib, 5 to 10 mg twice daily, for moderate-to-severe alopecia areata. Tofacitinib was given for 6 to 18 months, followed by 6 months of follow-up off drug to assess delayed response and recurrence. The SALT score, which quantifies the percentage of affected scalp surface area, was used to measure disease severity in treated patients. The study used high-throughput TCRbeta sequencing to examine T cell clonal expansion in alopecia areata, in both the C3H/HeJ mouse model and human patients. In humans, TCRbeta sequencing was performed on scalp tissue and on sorted CD4+ and CD8+ peripheral blood T cells from healthy controls and from patients with patchy or totalis/universalis alopecia areata. Biopsies were taken from tofacitinib-treated patients at baseline and at 4 and 24 weeks of treatment, and a later scalp biopsy was taken in several of the tofacitinib-treated patients. Clonality in the scalp was compared among normal scalp (n=4), patchy alopecia areata scalp (n=8), and alopecia totalis/universalis scalp (n=8). RNA came from the PAXgene miRNA kit for fixed scalp, the miRNeasy kit for PBMCs, and the RNeasy kit for mouse skin. TCRbeta CDR3 regions were amplified by immunoSEQ multiplex PCR with 35 Vbeta forward and 13 Jbeta reverse primers.

Library construction relied on the immunoSEQ multiplex PCR assay. RNA was extracted from all samples and reverse transcribed into cDNA as template for TCR sequencing. First-strand cDNA was synthesized using SuperScript III with a 2:1 mix of oligo-dT and random hexamers. Amplification bias was assessed with a synthetic immune receptor repertoire, and residual bias was removed computationally. In the original analysis: Raw reads were preprocessed to remove errors, and CDR3 was defined according to IMGT conventions as the region from the conserved cysteine to phenylalanine. Clonality was calculated as 1 minus Shannon entropy normalized by log2 of the number of productive unique TCRs. Scalp TCRbeta sequences were cross-referenced with sorted blood CD4 and CD8 repertoires so that the CD4 or CD8 identity of scalp clones could be inferred. TCRdb limited this immuneACCESS table to in-frame rearrangements with V and J called. A share of clones is missing; checked studies link under half to unresolved V genes, and the rest is unexplained. Clone size and the V and J calls come from that table; the DNA yielded D and trimming. Present in this sample are 200,000 to 250,000 clones, 66% of which were seen just once. The ten largest account for roughly 1.2% of the sample.

Paper-wide results and their limitations: Unlike mouse skin, which is dominated by gammadelta T cells, normal human skin has resident alphabeta T cells that are also sequenced, and this complicates analysis of the scalp TCR repertoire. Because the treated cohort was small and included a single nonresponder, larger studies are needed to assess links between baseline CD8+ expansion and response. Higher clonality and more expanded CD8+ clones were observed in lesional scalp than in normal scalp, particularly in alopecia totalis/universalis, a finding suggestive of antigenic drive. TCR sequences shared between patients were less clear than in mice, possibly partly because of HLA diversity in the patient population. During tofacitinib treatment, many expanded lesional clones remained in scalp and blood, and this persistence may partly explain relapse after treatment is stopped. Tofacitinib significantly decreased scalp clonality and the number of expanded CD8+ clones among the top 100 scalp clones.

This clone is termed medium-sized (0.01 to 0.1%). There is no known antigen for this receptor. Base quality data are lacking; no much larger clone is found one base away. Other DNA sequences in this specimen translate into the identical CDR3. Counted from cysteine to phenylalanine, this CDR3 has 15 amino acids. Only CDR3 DNA is held: 45 bases, read in frame from base 1. Germline trimming: 5 bases from V, 3 bases from J; junction bases outside gene matches: 7. CDR1 and CDR2 are drawn from the germline V gene (reference sequence): SEHNR, FQNEAQ. The sample's treatment or condition, from its label and the paper: oral pan-JAK inhibitor, 5-10 mg twice daily. Lesional scalp punch biopsies and peripheral blood were obtained from alopecia areata patients. PBMCs were separated by density centrifugation and stained for CD3, CD4 and CD8, after which CD4+ and CD8+ T cells were sorted on a FACSAria.

The sequence derives from a human donor with alopecia areata. The sequences come from CD4+ T cells sorted from blood, collected at roughly week 45, from a patient treated with tofacitinib. The chain was built from TRBV7-9 and TRBJ2-1, with 7 middle bases fitting TRBD2. The CDR3 protein is CASSDRLAGYNEQFF. The DNA sequence is given as TGTGCCAGCAGCGATCGACTAGCCGGCTACAATGAGCAGTTCTTC.